This TCR beta chain stems from a study of blood T cell repertoires in COVID-19. Study-wide context: Whether acute or convalescent, the COVID-19 samples came from the United States, Italy and Spain. PBMCs, B-cell-depleted T cells, or T cells were the source of the cDNA or gDNA that made up the material.

As handled by the study authors: Amplification of reference gene primers was used by the study to estimate nucleated cell counts. Here immunoSEQ multiplex PCR was the method, and the copy in TCRdb shows in-frame clones only, minus some. V and J calls and clone size come straight from that table; D and trimming were deduced from the DNA. The data contain about 150,000 clones, approximately 81% of them singletons. Germline V gene sequence: CDR1 SGDLS, CDR2 YYNGEE. With 0 bases clipped from V and 4 bases from J, the junction kept 13 bases outside the gene matches. The CDR3 covers 18 residues. Sequencing was carried out using peripheral blood. The chain combines TRBV9 with TRBJ2-1; 7 positions match TRBD2. The sequence came from a woman aged 80 or older with active or convalescent COVID-19. The DNA of the CDR3 is TGTGCCAGCAGCGTAGCTAGGGTAGGGCTAGCGGCATACAATGAGCAGTTCTTC. Residues: CASSVARVGLAAYNEQFF.